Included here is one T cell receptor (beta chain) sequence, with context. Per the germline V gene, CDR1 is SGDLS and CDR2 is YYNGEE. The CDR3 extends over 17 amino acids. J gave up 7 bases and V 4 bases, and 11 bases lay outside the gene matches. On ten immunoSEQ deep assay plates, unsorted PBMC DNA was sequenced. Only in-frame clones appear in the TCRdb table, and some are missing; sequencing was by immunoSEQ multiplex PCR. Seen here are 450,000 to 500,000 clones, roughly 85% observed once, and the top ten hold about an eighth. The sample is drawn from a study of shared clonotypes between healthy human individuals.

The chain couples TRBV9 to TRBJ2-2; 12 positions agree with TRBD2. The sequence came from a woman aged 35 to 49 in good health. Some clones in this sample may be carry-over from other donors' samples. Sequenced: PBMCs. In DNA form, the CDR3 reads TGTGCCAGCAGCCCAAGACGACTAGCGGGAGTGTTCGGGGAGCTGTTTTTT. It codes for CASSPRRLAGVFGELFF.